The source of this T cell receptor beta chain is a study of OX40 agonist ivuxolimab in advanced cancers. Looking at the study overall: Three patients, one with hepatocellular carcinoma and two with cutaneous melanoma, responded partially.

In regard to this clone: The antigen is not known.

Study-wide results and limits: Compared with others, partial responders at 0.1-3.0 mg/kg displayed clonal expansion among the lowest. Fewer expanded clones were found on average in CD4+ than in CD8+ T cells. By week 6 at 0.1 to 3.0 mg/kg, blood CD4+ and CD8+ T cells had expanded clonally.

Libraries were prepared by immunoSEQ multiplex PCR; TCRdb keeps only in-frame clonotypes and omits some of them. The sample consists of 30,000 to 40,000 clones, 70% to 85% of them appearing once. The CDR3 contains 14 residues. V was pared by 3 bases and J by 7 bases, with 17 bases between. In germline, CDR1 is SGHDT, CDR2 YYEEEE. This TCR derives from an adult with an advanced solid tumor such as melanoma, head and neck, liver or kidney cancer. The chain uses TRBV5-6 and TRBJ2-7; D is undetermined. Sequenced here: CD4+ or CD8+ T cells sorted from blood, sampled in a trial of the OX40 agonist ivuxolimab. The CDR3 region has the DNA TGTGCCAGCAGCTCACTTAGGGCCCCTAGGGAGCAGTACTTC. Its translation is CASSSLRAPREQYF. Drawing the rest from reference TRBV5-6 and TRBJ2-7, the complete variable domain is DAGVTQSPTHLIKTRGQQVTLRCSPKSGHDTVSWYQQALGQGPQFIFQYYEEEERQRGNFPDRFSGHQFPNYSSELNVNALLLGDSALYLCASSSLRAPREQYFGPGTRLTVT.